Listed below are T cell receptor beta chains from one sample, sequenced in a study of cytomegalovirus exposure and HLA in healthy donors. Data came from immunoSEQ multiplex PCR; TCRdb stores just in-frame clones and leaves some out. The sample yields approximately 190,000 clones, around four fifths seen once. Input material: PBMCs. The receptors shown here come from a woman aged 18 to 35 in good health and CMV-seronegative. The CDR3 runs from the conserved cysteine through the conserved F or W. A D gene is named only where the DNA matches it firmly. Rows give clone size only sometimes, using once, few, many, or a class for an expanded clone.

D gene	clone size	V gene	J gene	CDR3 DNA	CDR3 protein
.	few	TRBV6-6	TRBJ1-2	TGTGCCAGCAGTAATCAAGGACAGTGGGGCTACACCTTC	CASSNQGQWGYTF
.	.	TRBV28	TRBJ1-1	TGTGCCAGCAGTTTATTCGCAGCTGAAGCTTTCTTT	CASSLFAAEAFF
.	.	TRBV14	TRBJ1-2	TGTGCCAGCAGCCAAGATGGCGACTCTCTCTATGGCTACACCTTC	CASSQDGDSLYGYTF
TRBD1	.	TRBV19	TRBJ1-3	TGTGCCAGTAGTAGAGGGGACAGCTCTGGAAACACCATATATTTT	CASSRGDSSGNTIYF
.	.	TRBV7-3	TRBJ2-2	TGTGCCAGCAGCTTACTTCCGGACAGCCACGGGGAGCTGTTTTTT	CASSLLPDSHGELFF
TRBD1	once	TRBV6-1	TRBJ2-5	TGTGCCAGCATAGCTGGGACAGGGTTTCGGGAGACCCAGTACTTC	CASIAGTGFRETQYF
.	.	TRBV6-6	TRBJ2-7	TGTGCCACCTCCCGGGAAAGCTCCTACGAGCAGTACTTC	CATSRESSYEQYF
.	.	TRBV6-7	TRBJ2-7	TGTGCCAGCAGTTACAAGAGCACGCGCCCGGTTTTCGGGTCCTACGAGCAGTACTTC	CASSYKSTRPVFGSYEQYF
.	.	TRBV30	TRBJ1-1	TGTGCCTGGAGAGCCCACAGGGCGGGCCCAGAAGCTTTCTTT	CAWRAHRAGPEAFF
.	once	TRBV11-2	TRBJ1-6	TGTGCCAGCAGCTTACGGGAAGATTCACCCCTCCACTTT	CASSLREDSPLHF
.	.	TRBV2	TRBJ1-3	TGTGCCAGCAGTGAAGGTCAGGGTCCTGGAAACACCATATATTTT	CASSEGQGPGNTIYF
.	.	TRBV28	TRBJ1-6	TGTGCCAGCAGTTTAGGCCAGAAGAATTCACCCCTCCACTTT	CASSLGQKNSPLHF
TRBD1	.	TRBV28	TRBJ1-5	TGTGCCAGCAGGAAACAGGGGGGAAGCAATCAGCCCCAGCATTTT	CASRKQGGSNQPQHF
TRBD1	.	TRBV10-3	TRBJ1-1	TGTGCCATCAGCGAGGGGGGACAGGGGGCTAGTGAAGCTTTCTTT	CAISEGGQGASEAFF
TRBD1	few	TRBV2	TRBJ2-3	TGTGCCAGCAGTCACGACAGGGAAGAGACAGATACGCAGTATTTT	CASSHDREETDTQYF
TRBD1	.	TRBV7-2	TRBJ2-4	TGTGCCAGCAGCTTCGTACAGGGGGCACCCATTCAGTACTTC	CASSFVQGAPIQYF
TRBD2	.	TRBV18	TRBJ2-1	TGTGCCAGCATAGGGACTAGCGGGGGGCCCCGGTCTGAGCAGTTCTTC	CASIGTSGGPRSEQFF
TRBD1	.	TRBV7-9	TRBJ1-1	TGTGCCAGCAGCCGACAGGGGAACACTGAAGCTTTCTTT	CASSRQGNTEAFF
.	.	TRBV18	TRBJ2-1	TGTGCCAGCTCACCAGGGGCACATCGCCCTAATGAGCAGTTCTTC	CASSPGAHRPNEQFF